These 9 T cell receptor beta chains originate from one sample sequenced in a study of human T cells and chemical hapten exposure. Time point meaning: patch test 3, about 24 weeks after DPC sensitization. Indicated treatment: therapeutic diphenylcyclopropenone sensitization with weekly scalp DPC. TCRdb redid the calling of the RACE reads with MiXCR, one entry per CDR3 protein. The sample contains some 180,000 distinct CDR3 sequences, under 25% of which appear only once. The sample consisted of whole blood, taken in connection with sensitization to the hapten diphenylcyclopropenone (DPC). These receptors all come from a woman aged 35 to 49 with alopecia areata. Some clones in this sample may be carry-over from other donors' samples.

This clonotype showed up just a few times. The chain uses TRBV20-1 and TRBJ1-5, with unresolved D. Germline CDR1 DFQATT, CDR2 SNEGSKA (reference sequence). V lost 3 bases and J 5 bases, leaving 11 bases between the germline ends. This CDR3 is built from 13 residues. The CDR3 nucleotides read TGCAGTGCTAGTCCTGGTAGTCATCAGCCCCAGCATTTT. This translates into CSASPGSHQPQHF.

This chain uses TRBV6-2 or TRBV6-3 with TRBJ1-2, with a possible D match to TRBD1 (5 bases). This CDR3 comprises 13 residues. V was trimmed by 6 bases and J by 8 bases, leaving 16 bases between them. Germline CDR1 and CDR2: MNHEY and SVGEGT. DNA for the CDR3: TGTGCCAGCAGCCTGGTGTCAGGGAACGGCTACACCTTC. Its translation: CASSLVSGNGYTF.

V gene TRBV20-1 combines with J gene TRBJ2-6; D possibly corresponds to TRBD1 (5 bases). From germline, CDR1 is DFQATT and CDR2 SNEGSKA (reference sequence). Trimming took 5 bases from V and 0 from J, leaving 8 bases between them. This CDR3 has 14 amino acids. The CDR3 spells CSAGDSSGANVLTF. The CDR3 DNA is TGCAGTGCTGGCGACAGCTCTGGGGCCAACGTCCTGACTTTC.

This chain uses TRBV28 with TRBJ2-7; 8 bases agree with TRBD2. V lost 5 bases to trimming and J lost 2 bases; unmatched junction nucleotides: 5. CDR1 MDHEN and CDR2 SYDVKM come from the germline V gene. There are 14 residues in the CDR3. This CDR3 reads CASSTSGLTYEQYF. The CDR3 DNA is TGTGCCAGCAGTACTAGCGGACTTACCTACGAGCAGTACTTC. The variable domain in full, with the rest retrieved from reference TRBV28 and TRBJ2-7, is DVKVTQSSRYLVKRTGEKVFLECVQDMDHENMFWYRQDPGLGLRLIYFSYDVKMKEKGDIPEGYSVSREKKERFSLILESASTNQTSMYLCASSTSGLTYEQYFGPGTRLTVT.

This clonotype has more than one count but fewer than ten. J is TRBJ2-2 and V is TRBV10-3; 8 positions agree with TRBD2. This CDR3 has 15 residues. V gave up 6 bases and J gave up 1 base; unmatched junction bases: 4. Germline V CDR1 and CDR2: ENHRY, SYGVKD. In DNA form, the CDR3 reads TGTGCCATCAGCGGGGGGGATTTGAACACCGGGGAGCTGTTTTTT. This codes for CAISGGDLNTGELFF.

The chain joins TRBV9 to TRBJ2-7; D is undetermined. V lost 0 bases and J lost 5, with 18 bases in between. This CDR3 is built from 16 residues. Looked up from germline, CDR1 is SGDLS and CDR2 is YYNGEE. CDR3 sequence: CASSVAGRVGPHEQYF. For the CDR3, the DNA is TGTGCCAGCAGCGTAGCTGGGCGAGTTGGCCCCCACGAGCAGTACTTC. Using reference TRBV9 and TRBJ2-7 for the parts outside the CDR3, the full variable domain is DSGVTQTPKHLITATGQRVTLRCSPRSGDLSVYWYQQSLDQGLQFLIQYYNGEERAKGNILERFSAQQFPDLHSELNLSSLELGDSALYFCASSVAGRVGPHEQYFGPGTRLTVT.

The chain recombines TRBV28 with TRBJ2-5, with D possibly TRBD1 on 6 matching bases. CDR3 length equals 15 residues. Deletions cut 2 bases from V and 2 bases from J, with 12 bases between. CDR1 MDHEN and CDR2 SYDVKM come from the germline V gene. The CDR3 spells CASSLGGRQQETQYF. DNA for the CDR3: TGTGCCAGCAGTTTAGGGGGCAGACAGCAAGAGACCCAGTACTTC.

In this sample, this clonotype turned up a few times. The rearrangement uses TRBV28 and TRBJ2-5, with D perhaps matching TRBD2 (5 bases). V dropped 6 bases and J dropped 0 bases, with 17 bases sitting between them. This CDR3 contains 16 residues. Germline loops: CDR1 MDHEN, CDR2 SYDVKM. The CDR3 DNA follows: TGTGCCAGCAGCCCCTTGGCGGAGGTGCACCAAGAGACCCAGTACTTC. This encodes CASSPLAEVHQETQYF.

This chain connects TRBV10-3 to TRBJ1-1, with 10 positions matching TRBD1. Germline loops: CDR1 ENHRY, CDR2 SYGVKD. The V and J ends lost 3 bases and 3 bases, in that order; junction bases with no gene match: 7. This CDR3 region has 16 residues. CDR3 nucleotide sequence: TGTGCCATCAGTGAAAGACAGGGGGCCGGGGACACTGAAGCTTTCTTT. Its translation: CAISERQGAGDTEAFF.